In its sample, the clone carrying this TCR beta chain was seen a few times. This specimen belongs to a study of cytomegalovirus exposure and HLA in healthy donors. Use of 60 Vbeta and 13 Jbeta primers characterized the PCR. The protocol was immunoSEQ multiplex PCR, while the TCRdb copy is restricted to in-frame clones and leaves out a portion. This table has 200,000 to 250,000 clones, roughly 80% appearing once. Germline CDR1 SGHNT, CDR2 YYREEE (reference sequence). The CDR3 covers 16 residues. V shed 0 bases, J shed 3 bases, and the junction held 6 bases outside the gene matches. This sequence originates from a young man in good health and CMV-seronegative. The sample taken for sequencing was PBMCs. The chain joins TRBV5-4 to TRBJ2-3; 8 nucleotides line up with TRBD2. In DNA, the CDR3 is TGTGCCAGCAGCTTGGGGGAGTCGGGGGGGACAGATACGCAGTATTTT. Its translation is CASSLGESGGTDTQYF.